These 23 T cell receptor beta chains share one sample of origin, sequenced in a study of T cells in Graves' hyperthyroidism and ophthalmopathy. Amplified TCR beta CDR3 regions came from RNA transcripts. Using the HTBI primer set, a first-round RT-PCR was run on the TCR CDR3. TCRdb used MiXCR to reprocess the multiplex PCR reads, holding one entry per CDR3 protein. The sample shows 300,000 to 450,000 distinct CDR3 sequences, 14% of them seen only once. Sequenced material: blood. Every receptor here comes from a young woman with Graves' ophthalmopathy.

This clonotype was observed many times. The genes are TRBV12-3 or TRBV12-4 and TRBJ2-3; D is uncertain. Trimming stripped 1 base from V and 6 bases from J, with 2 bases between. CDR3 length: 11 residues. The CDR3 sequence: CASSLVDTQYF. The CDR3, as DNA: TGTGCCAGCAGTTTAGTGGATACGCAGTATTTT.

For this clonotype: A much more abundant neighbour one base away suggests this may be a read error. The chain has TRBV18 and TRBJ1-5, with unresolved D. Germline-derived CDR1 and CDR2 are KGHSH and LQKENI. This CDR3 spans 14 amino acids. CDR3 in DNA: TGTACCAGCTCACCCCCCCCGGGCGTCCAGCCCCAGCATTTT. Amino acid sequence: CTSSPPPGVQPQHF.

At least ten counts were recorded for this clonotype. The chain couples TRBV20-1 to TRBJ2-7; TRBD2 matches at 12 bases. The germline V gene has CDR1 DFQATT and CDR2 SNEGSKA (reference sequence). The CDR3 sequence is 16 residues long. V gave up 3 bases and J gave up 7 bases; unmatched junction bases: 13. DNA for the CDR3: TGCAGTGCTAGGGGGGCCACTAGCGGGGGGCTGAGAGAGCAGTACTTC. Translation gives CSARGATSGGLREQYF.

This clonotype was detected many times. The chain couples TRBV2 to TRBJ2-3; D possibly corresponds to TRBD2 (6 bases). The ends were cut back, 6 bases at V and 2 bases at J, with 21 bases in the middle. The CDR3 has 17 residues. CDR1 and CDR2 from the germline V gene are SNHLY and FYNNEI. The DNA of the CDR3 is TGTGCCAGCAGCTACGCTATGACTAGTACCTACACAGATACGCAGTATTTT. Encoded protein: CASSYAMTSTYTDTQYF.

This clonotype was seen a few times. The chain recombines TRBV5-5 with TRBJ2-7; D not resolved. The germline V gene has CDR1 SGHKS and CDR2 YYEKEE (reference sequence). The CDR3 consists of 14 residues. V lost 3 bases and J 5 bases, leaving 15 bases between the germline ends. The CDR3 region has the DNA TGTGCCAGCAGCTCATTAATGGGTAACCACGAGCAGTACTTC. Protein sequence: CASSSLMGNHEQYF.

This clonotype occurred many times. The chain joins TRBV30 to TRBJ1-1; no clear D. CDR3 length equals 14 residues. CDR1 is GTSNPN and CDR2 is SVGIG in the germline V gene (reference sequence). The germline V and J ends were trimmed by 1 base and 2 bases, with 11 bases remaining between them. The CDR3 DNA is TGTGCCTGGAGTGCAATATCTAAAAACACTGAAGCTTTCTTT. Protein sequence: CAWSAISKNTEAFF.

The chain links TRBV20-1 to TRBJ2-5; D is uncertain. This CDR3 comprises 15 residues. Between the trimmed V and J ends, which lost 2 bases and 0 bases, there was a span of 13 bases. The V gene's germline CDR1 is DFQATT and CDR2 SNEGSKA (reference sequence). The CDR3: CSARSGSINQETQYF. Written as DNA, the CDR3 is TGCAGTGCTAGATCCGGGTCAATCAACCAAGAGACCCAGTACTTC.

This clonotype was counted at least ten times. This sequence may be a read error, since a much larger clone differs from it by one base. CDR3 sequence: CASSPRRGGTDTQYF. CDR3 in DNA: TGTGCCAGCTCACCGCGACGGGGAGGCACAGATACGCAGTATTTT. This chain joins TRBV18 and TRBJ2-3; D is possibly TRBD2 (5 bases). CDR1 is KGHSH, CDR2 LQKENI, per germline. Trimming cost V 3 bases and J 1 base, with 11 bases left between them. The CDR3 loop spans 15 amino acids.

As to this clonotype: One base away lies a much larger clone, so this may be a sequencing read error. The chain uses TRBV20-1 and TRBJ2-1; 10 nucleotides match TRBD2. This CDR3 spans 17 amino acids. V lost 0 bases and J lost 4; bases outside the gene matches: 9. Germline CDR1 reads DFQATT; CDR2 reads SNEGSKA (reference sequence). CDR3 residues: CSARDPGTSEGYNEQFF. DNA of the CDR3: TGCAGTGCTAGAGATCCGGGGACTAGCGAGGGGTACAATGAGCAGTTCTTC.

The chain combines TRBV19 with TRBJ2-1, with 10 bases aligning to TRBD1. CDR3 length: 15 residues. Germline CDR1 LNHDA, CDR2 SQIVND (reference sequence). Trimming at V came to 4 bases and at J to 2 bases, leaving 2 bases not matched to a gene. For the CDR3, the DNA is TGTGCCAGTAGTAGGACAGGGGGTACCTACAATGAGCAGTTCTTC. As protein: CASSRTGGTYNEQFF.

At least ten counts were recorded for this clonotype. The rearrangement uses TRBV6-1 and TRBJ1-6; a weak D match, TRBD1 (5 bases). The CDR3 runs 13 residues. Germline CDR1 and CDR2: MNHNS and SASEGT. V was clipped by 0 bases and J by 9 bases, with 6 bases between them. DNA for the CDR3: TGTGCCAGCAGTGAAGCCAGGGCTTCACCCCTCCACTTT. This encodes CASSEARASPLHF.

This clonotype showed up many times. The chain employs TRBV28 and TRBJ2-7, with D tentatively TRBD1 or TRBD2 (6 bases each). V lost 6 bases and J 0 bases, leaving 12 bases between the germline ends. CDR1 is MDHEN, CDR2 SYDVKM, per germline. The length of the CDR3 is 14 residues. The CDR3 here is CASREQGGSYEQYF. DNA for the CDR3: TGTGCCAGCAGGGAACAGGGAGGCTCCTACGAGCAGTACTTC.

As regards this clonotype: This clone may be a read error of a much larger clone one base away. J is TRBJ2-5 and V is TRBV10-3, with a tentative D call TRBD2 (7 bases). The CDR3 length is 13 residues. The germline CDR1 and CDR2 sequences are ENHRY and SYGVKD. The CDR3 loop is CAISEGGAETQCF. In DNA, the CDR3 is TGTGCCATCAGCGAGGGGGGGGCGGAGACCCAGTGCTTC.

This clonotype occurred many times. The DNA for the CDR3 is TGTGCCAGCAGGCTTAAAGAGACCCAGTACTTC. Its translation is CASRLKETQYF. The V and J genes are TRBV3-1 and TRBJ2-5, with D unresolved. The CDR3 is made up of 11 amino acids. With 6 bases removed from V and 3 bases from J, the gap between germline ends came to 5 bases. From germline, CDR1 is LGHDT and CDR2 YNNKEL (reference sequence).

This clonotype has a count of ten or more. V gene TRBV27 combines with J gene TRBJ2-5; D is possibly TRBD2 (6 bases). There are 14 residues in the CDR3. Germline assignment: CDR1 MNHEY and CDR2 SMNVEV (reference sequence). Deletions cut 3 bases from V and 5 bases from J, with 13 bases between. The CDR3 here is CASSLSGLRETQYF. DNA for the CDR3: TGTGCCAGCAGTTTGAGCGGGTTGCGTGAGACCCAGTACTTC.

This clonotype appeared many times. V usage is TRBV28 and J usage is TRBJ1-2; no clear D. Germline V CDR1 and CDR2: MDHEN, SYDVKM. This CDR3 contains 13 residues. Trimming took off 3 bases at V and 0 bases at J, with 5 bases between the two ends. CDR3 DNA: TGTGCCAGCAGTTTCAGCCCTAACTATGGCTACACCTTC. This gives the protein CASSFSPNYGYTF.

Many counts were recorded for this clonotype. The chain has TRBV4-2 and TRBJ1-4, with D possibly being TRBD1 (6 bases). This CDR3 comprises 16 residues. The germline V and J ends were trimmed by 4 bases and 0 bases, with 12 bases remaining between them. Per germline, CDR1 LGHNA and CDR2 YNFKEQ. CDR3 sequence reads: CASSPGTSTTNEKLFF. CDR3 DNA sequence: TGTGCCAGCAGCCCCGGGACAAGCACAACTAATGAAAAACTGTTTTTT.

This clonotype occurred many times. The V call is TRBV18, the J call TRBJ2-1; TRBD1 matches 9 bases. Germline CDR1 is KGHSH and CDR2 is LQKENI. The ends lost 4 bases at V and 9 bases at J; junction bases unmatched: 4. The length of the CDR3 is 13 residues. The CDR3 DNA reads as TGTGCCAGCTCACTTGGACAGGGGAGTGAGCAGTTCTTC. Amino acids: CASSLGQGSEQFF.

This clonotype appeared a few times. The chain employs TRBV27 and TRBJ2-7; D is undetermined. This CDR3 has 13 amino acids. Per the germline V gene, CDR1 is MNHEY and CDR2 is SMNVEV (reference sequence). Trimming shortened V by 0 bases and J by 2 bases, and 5 bases separated the two germline ends. The CDR3 is CASSLSGPYEQYF. CDR3 nucleotides: TGTGCCAGCAGTTTATCGGGCCCCTACGAGCAGTACTTC.

This clonotype was detected only a few times. CDR3 bases: TGTGCCAGCAGGACGGGTGGGCGGGGAGACACAGATACGCAGTATTTT. Its protein product is CASRTGGRGDTDTQYF. The V and J genes are TRBV7-9 and TRBJ2-3; a possible D gene is TRBD2 (6 bases). The CDR3 is made up of 16 amino acids. V lost 6 bases and J 2 bases, leaving 18 bases between the germline ends. CDR1 is SEHNR and CDR2 is FQNEAQ in the germline V gene (reference sequence).

The table lists this clonotype with many counts. The rearrangement uses TRBV28 and TRBJ1-1; D remains unclear. This CDR3 is built from 14 residues. CDR1 and CDR2 from the germline V gene are MDHEN and SYDVKM. V was shortened by 8 bases and J by 4 bases, with 17 bases between the two germline ends. The CDR3 loop is CASATFAGATEAFF. The CDR3 DNA follows: TGTGCCAGCGCGACATTCGCGGGCGCCACTGAAGCTTTCTTT.

The chain employs TRBV2 and TRBJ2-6; D is possibly TRBD2 (6 bases). This CDR3 spans 18 amino acids. The ends were cut back, 6 bases at V and 0 bases at J, with 18 bases in the middle. Germline V gene sequence: CDR1 SNHLY, CDR2 FYNNEI. CDR3 in DNA: TGTGCCAGCAGACGCGGGGTAGGGTCTAGCTCTGGGGCCAACGTCCTGACTTTC. Translating gives CASRRGVGSSSGANVLTF.

This clonotype was found many times. J is TRBJ2-1 and V is TRBV20-1, with 12 bases aligning to TRBD2. In germline, CDR1 is DFQATT, CDR2 SNEGSKA (reference sequence). Germline trimming cut 6 bases from V and 3 bases from J; bases unmatched to any gene: 9. This CDR3 has 16 amino acids. CDR3 sequence: CSAVWASGGGYNEQFF. The CDR3 DNA follows: TGCAGTGCAGTGTGGGCTAGCGGGGGGGGCTACAATGAGCAGTTCTTC.